One sample yielded the 13 T cell receptor beta chains listed below, sequenced in a study of blood T cells in healthy people across ages. A second PCR of roughly 6 to 12 cycles used a sample-barcoded 5' primer and a J-beta primer mix. TCRdb re-derived calls from the 5' RACE reads in MiXCR, one entry per CDR3 protein. The profile covers about 2 million distinct CDR3 sequences, with roughly 49% appearing a single time and approximately 2.1% taken by the ten largest. Sequenced sample: blood. Receptors originate from a woman in her thirties or forties in good health.

CDR3 DNA sequence: TGTGCCAGCAGCGTGGACAGGGGAAGAGATACGCAGTATTTT. It encodes CASSVDRGRDTQYF. The chain couples TRBV4-2 to TRBJ2-3, with 9 bases identical to TRBD1. J was trimmed by 5 bases and V by 5 bases; bases with no gene match: 5. This CDR3 comprises 14 residues. The germline V gene encodes CDR1 LGHNA and CDR2 YNFKEQ.

This clonotype was seen more than once but under ten times. This chain connects TRBV7-2 to TRBJ2-3; 11 nucleotides align to TRBD2. J gave up 7 bases and V 4 bases, and 10 bases lay outside the gene matches. The CDR3 contains 16 residues. The germline V gene encodes CDR1 SGHTA and CDR2 FQGNSA. CDR3 region: CASSSETSGARYTQYF. CDR3 DNA: TGTGCCAGCAGCTCCGAGACTAGCGGGGCACGCTATACGCAGTATTTT.

This clonotype occurred a few times. The CDR3 protein is CASSLPGQGPHEQYF. DNA of the CDR3: TGCGCCAGCAGCTTACCGGGACAGGGTCCCCACGAGCAGTACTTC. V and J are TRBV5-1 and TRBJ2-7, with 9 bases aligning to TRBD1. The germline gives CDR1 SGHRS, CDR2 YFSETQ. The CDR3 loop spans 15 amino acids. The ends lost 2 bases at V and 5 bases at J; junction bases unmatched: 8.

The chain combines TRBV5-1 with TRBJ1-2; perhaps TRBD1 as D (5 bases). With 0 bases removed from V and 6 bases from J, the gap between germline ends came to 15 bases. This CDR3 is 15 amino acids long. The germline CDR1 and CDR2 sequences are SGHRS and YFSETQ. For the CDR3, the DNA is TGCGCCAGCAGCTTGGATCGTGGCAGGGAGGATGGCTACACCTTC. This codes for CASSLDRGREDGYTF.

The J gene is TRBJ2-5, the V gene TRBV29-1; D not resolved. The V end lost 5 bases, the J end lost 5 bases, and 12 bases lay between the germline ends. This CDR3 contains 12 residues. Germline V CDR1 and CDR2: SQVTM, ANQGSEA. CDR3 residues: CSVILSVETQYF. The CDR3 DNA reads TGCAGCGTTATACTGTCGGTGGAGACCCAGTACTTC.

This clonotype was detected only a few times. The genes are TRBV7-2 and TRBJ2-5; D is undetermined. Deletions cut 4 bases from V and 2 bases from J, with 14 bases between. The germline V gene encodes CDR1 SGHTA and CDR2 FQGNSA. This CDR3 comprises 15 residues. The CDR3 DNA sequence: TGTGCCAGCAGCTCCCACCTGGTTAGACAAGAGACCCAGTACTTC. This gives the protein CASSSHLVRQETQYF.

The DNA for the CDR3 is TGTGCCATCAGTTCCACGATGGACGAGCAGTACTTC. This encodes CAISSTMDEQYF. The chain carries TRBV10-3 and TRBJ2-5; D ambiguous. The closer fit of TRBJ2-7 to the DNA end suggests the J call may be wrong. Germline V gene sequence: CDR1 ENHRY, CDR2 SYGVKD. CDR3 size: 12 residues.

V usage is TRBV7-6 and J usage is TRBJ2-3, with 10 bases aligning to TRBD1. CDR3 length equals 15 residues. CDR1 SGHVS and CDR2 FNYEAQ come from the germline V gene. With V trimmed by 5 bases and J by 3 bases, 5 bases remained unmatched. CDR3 coding DNA: TGTGCCAGCAGCACAGGGACAGGGGCGACAGATACGCAGTATTTT. This gives the protein CASSTGTGATDTQYF.

V and J are TRBV5-1 and TRBJ2-3; 9 bases are shared with TRBD1. In germline, CDR1 is SGHRS, CDR2 YFSETQ. The V gene end was trimmed by 4 bases and the J gene end by 4 bases; junction bases not matched to a gene: 10. This CDR3 comprises 16 residues. The CDR3 loop is CASSAGTGSVADTQYF. CDR3 bases: TGCGCCAGCAGCGCTGGGACAGGGTCGGTGGCAGATACGCAGTATTTT.

Here the CDR3 reads CSAEGGQGAYEQYF. DNA for the CDR3: TGCAGTGCTGAGGGGGGACAGGGGGCCTACGAGCAGTACTTC. This chain joins TRBV20-1 and TRBJ2-7; 11 bases line up with TRBD1. The germline V gene encodes CDR1 DFQATT and CDR2 SNEGSKA (reference sequence). CDR3 length: 14 amino acids. J gave up 2 bases and V 5 bases, and 5 bases lay outside the gene matches.

This clonotype has just one count. The chain combines TRBV6-2 or TRBV6-3 with TRBJ2-3, with TRBD2 identical over 8 bases. CDR1 MNHEY and CDR2 SVGEGT come from the germline V gene. V trimming: 2 bases; J trimming: 5 bases; junction bases outside the gene matches: 6. There are 15 residues in the CDR3. The DNA for the CDR3 is TGTGCCAGCAGTTACCCGCGGGGGGCTGTAGATACGCAGTATTTT. Protein sequence: CASSYPRGAVDTQYF.

The chain uses TRBV7-2 and TRBJ1-2; D might be TRBD1 (6 bases). CDR3 length equals 15 residues. Per germline, CDR1 SGHTA and CDR2 FQGNSA. Trimming took 6 bases from V and 4 from J, leaving 18 bases between them. The DNA of the CDR3 is TGTGCCAGCAGTTCCGATGGGGGGGCCGGCTATGGCTACACCTTC. Protein sequence: CASSSDGGAGYGYTF.

This clonotype was picked up one time. This chain uses TRBV7-9 with TRBJ2-1, with D uncertain. The germline CDR1 and CDR2 sequences are SEHNR and FQNEAQ (reference sequence). The length of the CDR3 is 13 residues. Trimming took 3 bases from V and 1 from J, leaving 4 bases between them. The CDR3, as DNA: TGTGCCAGCAGCTTTTGGTCCTACAATGAGCAGTTCTTC. Its translation: CASSFWSYNEQFF.